This paragraph covers one T cell receptor (beta chain) sequence. The sample comes from a study of cytomegalovirus exposure and HLA in healthy donors. A multiplex PCR was run with 60 Vbeta primers and 13 Jbeta primers. The table came from immunoSEQ multiplex PCR; TCRdb's copy has only in-frame clones and leaves some out. This table holds about 110,000 clones, roughly 82% found once. This receptor was obtained from a male donor in good health and CMV-seronegative. Sequencing used PBMCs.

CDR3 DNA sequence: TGTGCCAGCAGTGTCCAGGGGTTGAGCAATCAGCCCCAGCATTTT. As protein: CASSVQGLSNQPQHF. The V and J genes are TRBV6-5 and TRBJ1-5, with D perhaps matching TRBD1 (6 bases). Trimming shortened V by 5 bases and J by 1 base, and 12 bases separated the two germline ends. CDR1 is MNHEY and CDR2 is SVGAGI in the germline V gene. This CDR3 has 15 amino acids.